Below, 27 T cell receptor beta chains from the same sample are listed, as sequenced in a study of shared T cell receptors in the human thymus. Repertoires were generated with immunoSEQ multiplex PCR, while TCRdb's copy carries only in-frame clones and drops some. The table records roughly 710,000 clones, 70% to 90% of them present only once. These data were likewise used in another study, on human thymus T cells.

Sequenced material: thymocytes. The receptors stem from a girl under three years old with a congenital heart defect.

The chain carries TRBV19 and TRBJ1-1, with D possibly TRBD1 on 6 matching bases. Germline assignment: CDR1 LNHDA and CDR2 SQIVND (reference sequence). The V end was cut by 1 base, the J end by 0 bases, with 9 bases between. There are 15 residues in the CDR3. DNA for the CDR3: TGTGCCAGTAGTATAGGGGGACACCTGAACACTGAAGCTTTCTTT. Translated, it gives CASSIGGHLNTEAFF.

V is TRBV27 and J is TRBJ1-3, with TRBD1 matching 8 bases. The CDR3 runs 14 residues. Germline V gives CDR1 MNHEY, CDR2 SMNVEV (reference sequence). With 5 bases clipped from V and 2 bases from J, the junction kept 2 bases outside the gene matches. The CDR3 DNA sequence: TGTGCCAGCAGTCAGGGGGCGCCTGGAAACACCATATATTTT. Protein sequence: CASSQGAPGNTIYF.

This clone was observed once. Other DNA sequences in the sample encode the same CDR3. The V call is TRBV5-1, the J call TRBJ1-2; D might be TRBD1 (6 bases). The CDR3 is 15 amino acids. The ends were cut back, 2 bases at V and 4 bases at J, with 15 bases in the middle. In germline, CDR1 is SGHRS, CDR2 YFSETQ. The CDR3 spells CASSFLRQELYGYTF. In DNA, the CDR3 is TGCGCCAGCAGCTTTCTGCGACAGGAACTCTATGGCTACACCTTC.

The V call is TRBV14, the J call TRBJ1-2; maybe TRBD1 (5 bases). The CDR3 sequence is 15 residues long. Germline lookup yields CDR1 SGHDN and CDR2 FVKESK. V lost 0 bases to trimming and J lost 6 bases, with 14 bases between them. The CDR3 here is CASSQDGLGAHGYTF. CDR3 DNA sequence: TGTGCCAGCAGCCAAGATGGTCTAGGGGCGCATGGCTACACCTTC.

This sequence joins TRBV15 and TRBJ2-7; maybe TRBD2 (5 bases). Trimming removed 6 bases from V and 6 bases from J, with 21 bases in between. Germline V gene data show CDR1 as LNHNV and CDR2 as YYDKDF (reference sequence). The CDR3 contains 15 residues. Here the CDR3 DNA reads TGTGCCACCAGTATGGTACTAGTGAAAGTCCGCGAGCAGTACTTC. It yields the protein CATSMVLVKVREQYF. Using reference TRBV15 and TRBJ2-7 for the parts outside the CDR3, the full variable domain is DAMVIQNPRYQVTQFGKPVTLSCSQTLNHNVMYWYQQKSSQAPKLLFHYYDKDFNNEADTPDNFQSRRPNTSFCFLDIRSPGLGDTAMYLCATSMVLVKVREQYFGPGTRLTVT.

The genes are TRBV4-1 and TRBJ2-6, with D unresolved. The CDR3 extends over 20 amino acids. Trimming took 1 base from V and 2 from J, leaving 21 bases between them. CDR1 and CDR2 (germline): MGHRA, YSYEKL. Here the CDR3 DNA reads TGCGCCAGCAGCCAAGTATTGCGGATTGCCCGCGTTCCTGGGGCCAACGTCCTGACTTTC. This encodes CASSQVLRIARVPGANVLTF.

CDR3 nucleotides: TGTGCCATCAGTGATTTAGGAGGCGGGACAGGGGCAGAAAAACTGTTTTTT. Protein sequence: CAISDLGGGTGAEKLFF. The chain joins TRBV10-3 to TRBJ1-4; 10 bases map to TRBD1. CDR3 size: 17 residues. The germline gives CDR1 ENHRY, CDR2 SYGVKD. The V and J ends lost 3 bases and 8 bases, in that order; junction bases with no gene match: 12.

The chain carries TRBV5-1 and TRBJ2-4; possibly TRBD2 for D (5 bases). CDR1 is SGHRS and CDR2 is YFSETQ in the germline V gene. The CDR3 sequence is 17 residues long. V was pared by 4 bases and J by 6 bases, with 23 bases between. As DNA, the CDR3 is TGCGCCAGCAGCGCCCGAGGGTCCGGGAAGGTAGGAAACATTCAGTACTTC. This translates into CASSARGSGKVGNIQYF.

J is TRBJ1-5 and V is TRBV11-2, with TRBD1 matching 9 bases. Trimming at V came to 2 bases and at J to 8 bases, leaving 7 bases not matched to a gene. CDR3 length equals 15 residues. Germline V lookup: CDR1 SGHAT, CDR2 FQNNGV. In nucleotides, the CDR3 is TGTGCCAGCAGCTTAAAGCCGGACAGGGGTGAGCCCCAGCATTTT. Its translation is CASSLKPDRGEPQHF.

The CDR3 DNA is TGTGCCAGCAGCGGGGGACGCGAGGCTTTCTTT. Translation gives CASSGGREAFF. V usage is TRBV28 and J usage is TRBJ1-1; perhaps TRBD1 as D (5 bases). The CDR3 covers 11 residues. Per germline, CDR1 MDHEN and CDR2 SYDVKM. The V end lost 6 bases, the J end lost 11 bases, and 13 bases lay between the germline ends.

The gene calls are TRBV12-5 and TRBJ1-4; 9 bases match TRBD1. The trim removed 4 bases at V and 4 bases at J, leaving 4 bases unmatched. Germline CDR1 reads LGHNT; CDR2 reads FRNRAP. The CDR3 covers 15 residues. The CDR3 spells CASGSGQGSNEKLFF. Here the CDR3 DNA reads TGTGCTAGTGGTTCGGGACAGGGTAGTAATGAAAAACTGTTTTTT.

The rearrangement links TRBV6-1 to TRBJ1-2; unclear D gene. CDR3 size: 12 residues. The germline V gene encodes CDR1 MNHNS and CDR2 SASEGT. V shed 4 bases and J shed 5 bases, with 8 bases lying between them. The CDR3 region is CASSGLSYGYTF. DNA for the CDR3: TGTGCCAGCAGTGGACTATCTTATGGCTACACCTTC.

The rearrangement joins TRBV9 to TRBJ1-1, with 7 bases that match TRBD1. Germline assignment: CDR1 SGDLS and CDR2 YYNGEE. Losses at the gene ends were 6 bases for V and 0 bases for J; bases not matched to a gene: 5. The CDR3 runs 14 residues. In nucleotides, the CDR3 is TGTGCCAGCACACGACAGGGACTGAACACTGAAGCTTTCTTT. As protein: CASTRQGLNTEAFF. Looking up the rest from reference TRBV9 and TRBJ1-1 gives the full variable domain: DSGVTQTPKHLITATGQRVTLRCSPRSGDLSVYWYQQSLDQGLQFLIQYYNGEERAKGNILERFSAQQFPDLHSELNLSSLELGDSALYFCASTRQGLNTEAFFGQGTRLTVV.

This clone was observed a few times. The V gene is TRBV28, the J gene TRBJ2-1; possibly TRBD2 for D (6 bases). Trimming removed 5 bases at V and 9 bases at J, with 23 bases between. Germline CDR1 is MDHEN and CDR2 is SYDVKM. This CDR3 contains 16 residues. The CDR3 spells CASSPPGGIRVCEQFF. The CDR3 nucleotides read TGTGCCAGCAGTCCCCCTGGGGGGATTAGGGTGTGTGAGCAGTTCTTC.

This rearrangement joins TRBV14 to TRBJ2-7; D uncertain. The germline CDR1 and CDR2 sequences are SGHDN and FVKESK. V lost 1 base and J 3 bases, leaving 13 bases between the germline ends. There are 15 residues in the CDR3. In nucleotides, the CDR3 is TGTGCCAGCAGCCAAGTTTGGGCCAGCTTCTACGAGCAGTACTTC. As protein: CASSQVWASFYEQYF.

This chain uses TRBV5-1 with TRBJ2-5; 8 positions agree with TRBD1. The J call is doubtful: the DNA matches TRBJ2-7 better. Germline V gene sequence: CDR1 SGHRS, CDR2 YFSETQ. CDR3 length: 15 amino acids. CDR3 in DNA: TGCGCCAGCAGCGCCAGGGACAGGAGCTCCTACGAGCAGTACTTC. Translating gives CASSARDRSSYEQYF.

The chain has TRBV6-6 and TRBJ1-4; D call uncertain. Deletions cut 0 bases from V and 6 bases from J, with 14 bases between. Germline loops: CDR1 MNHNY, CDR2 SVGAGI (reference sequence). This CDR3 contains 16 residues. The chain's CDR3 is CASSYSKLQIDEKLFF. The DNA of the CDR3 is TGTGCCAGCAGTTACTCGAAATTACAGATAGATGAAAAACTGTTTTTT.

The J gene is TRBJ1-6, the V gene TRBV5-6; 7 bases are a match to TRBD1. This CDR3 spans 16 amino acids. CDR1 and CDR2 from the germline V gene are SGHDT and YYEEEE. The V and J ends lost 3 bases and 6 bases, in that order; junction bases with no gene match: 9. Here the CDR3 reads CASSSTSGTVNSPLHF. CDR3 nucleotides: TGTGCCAGCAGCTCCACATCAGGGACAGTTAATTCACCCCTCCACTTT.

The chain joins TRBV6-1 to TRBJ1-2; 7 nucleotides align to TRBD1. The CDR3 covers 13 residues. Trimming removed 4 bases from V and 4 bases from J; junction bases left unmatched: 3. Germline CDR1 MNHNS, CDR2 SASEGT. CDR3 protein: CASSVRDSYGYTF. Here the CDR3 DNA reads TGTGCCAGCAGTGTCCGGGACAGCTATGGCTACACCTTC.

The V gene is TRBV6-1, the J gene TRBJ1-4, with 8 bases that match TRBD1. Germline CDR1 reads MNHNS; CDR2 reads SASEGT. J gave up 7 bases and V 3 bases, and 13 bases lay outside the gene matches. The CDR3 consists of 17 residues. The CDR3 protein is CASSESPATGVGEKLFF. The DNA of the CDR3 is TGTGCCAGCAGTGAGTCCCCCGCGACAGGGGTGGGTGAAAAACTGTTTTTT.

This clone was seen more than once but under ten times. The chain joins TRBV7-9 to TRBJ2-2, with D perhaps matching TRBD1 (6 bases). The CDR3 totals 17 residues. V gave up 3 bases and J gave up 5 bases, with 19 bases separating them. Per the germline V gene, CDR1 is SEHNR and CDR2 is FQNEAQ (reference sequence). This CDR3 reads CASSFESIRQETGELFF. CDR3 in DNA: TGTGCCAGCAGCTTCGAATCTATCCGACAGGAAACCGGGGAGCTGTTTTTT.

The chain couples TRBV29-1 to TRBJ2-7; 8 bases are shared with TRBD1. J gave up 4 bases and V 6 bases, and 8 bases lay outside the gene matches. The CDR3 covers 13 residues. The germline V gene has CDR1 SQVTM and CDR2 ANQGSEA. DNA for the CDR3: TGCAGCGTAGAACAGGGGGTTGGGTACGAGCAGTACTTC. It translates to CSVEQGVGYEQYF.

In this sample, this clone turned up once. The chain is built from TRBV19 and TRBJ1-1, with D possibly TRBD1 on 5 matching bases. There are 13 residues in the CDR3. Germline loops: CDR1 LNHDA, CDR2 SQIVND (reference sequence). The V end lost 3 bases, the J end lost 8 bases, and 13 bases lay between the germline ends. In nucleotides, the CDR3 is TGTGCCAGTAGTATCGGGTGGGGCGTCGAAGCTTTCTTT. It translates to CASSIGWGVEAFF.

The chain links TRBV19 to TRBJ2-2; 9 bases match TRBD1. The junction had 5 bases not matched to a gene; V was cut back by 5 bases and J by 4 bases. The germline gives CDR1 LNHDA, CDR2 SQIVND (reference sequence). This CDR3 region has 15 residues. The CDR3 is CASSAGTGRTGELFF. CDR3 coding DNA: TGTGCCAGTAGTGCCGGGACAGGGCGCACCGGGGAGCTGTTTTTT. Complete variable domain (other parts from reference TRBV19 and TRBJ2-2): DGGITQSPKYLFRKEGQNVTLSCEQNLNHDAMYWYRQDPGQGLRLIYYSQIVNDFQKGDIAEGYSVSREKKESFPLTVTSAQKNPTAFYLCASSAGTGRTGELFFGEGSRLTVL.

This rearrangement joins TRBV27 to TRBJ2-7; TRBD2 matches at 8 bases. Per the germline V gene, CDR1 is MNHEY and CDR2 is SMNVEV (reference sequence). This CDR3 comprises 18 residues. J lost 5 bases, V lost 0 bases, and 15 bases had no gene match. The CDR3 reads CASSLSNAGGQALNEQYF. In DNA, the CDR3 is TGTGCCAGCAGTTTATCGAATGCGGGAGGACAAGCCCTCAACGAGCAGTACTTC.

The V gene is TRBV29-1, the J gene TRBJ1-1; no clear D gene. From germline, CDR1 is SQVTM and CDR2 ANQGSEA. Trimming removed 7 bases at V and 3 bases at J, with 18 bases between. The CDR3 loop spans 14 amino acids. The CDR3 DNA reads as TGCAGCGCAAGGATCGGGGTTCGACACACTGAAGCTTTCTTT. Translated, it gives CSARIGVRHTEAFF. Complete variable domain (other parts from reference TRBV29-1 and TRBJ1-1): SAVISQKPSRDICQRGTSLTIQCQVDSQVTMMFWYRQQPGQSLTLIATANQGSEATYESGFVIDKFPISRPNLTFSTLTVSNMSPEDSSIYLCSARIGVRHTEAFFGQGTRLTVV.

The chain has TRBV7-9 and TRBJ2-1; D is perhaps TRBD2 (6 bases). The germline V gene encodes CDR1 SEHNR and CDR2 FQNEAQ (reference sequence). The CDR3 runs to 17 residues. Trimming removed 5 bases at V and 1 base at J, with 18 bases between. The CDR3 here is CASSHFRAGLSYNEQFF. In DNA, the CDR3 is TGTGCCAGCAGCCACTTTCGGGCGGGATTATCCTACAATGAGCAGTTCTTC.